This TCR beta chain was sequenced during a study of blood T cell repertoires in COVID-19. Germline CDR1 and CDR2: LGHNA and YSLEER. The V gene end was trimmed by 3 bases and the J gene end by 10 bases; junction bases not matched to a gene: 8. There are 15 residues in the CDR3. TCRdb's copy holds only in-frame clones and misses some; the assay was immunoSEQ multiplex PCR. In the table there are 200,000 to 250,000 clones, 84% of which are singletons. The rearrangement uses TRBV4-3 and TRBJ1-6; 8 bases line up with TRBD1. This TCR came from an elderly woman with COVID-19, enrolled during active disease. Specimen: peripheral blood. The CDR3 nucleotides are TGCGCCAGCAGCCAGGAGACAGGGGTTGGATCACCCCTCCACTTT. Translation: CASSQETGVGSPLHF.